This T cell receptor (beta chain) appears in the sequencing data of a study of shared clonotypes between healthy human individuals (dated by TCRdb to about 2020). Study-wide context: A few men and a couple of women, aged 18 to 49 years, made up the cohort. The study deeply sequenced blood TCR repertoires of roughly five healthy adults to estimate repertoire size and the extent of clonotype sharing between individuals. To increase sequencing depth and limit assay-specific biases, different laboratories used diverse techniques to prepare libraries and sequence TCR repertoires. Each donor's leukapheresis produced roughly between roughly 0.9 and 8.9 billion PBMCs. Per donor, three plates each were used for CD4 naive and CD4 memory, two for CD8 naive, and one for CD8 memory. What the authors observed across the whole study: Naive subsets generally had larger estimated clonotype richness than memory subsets did. Pairwise subsampling led to the expectation that sequencing depth would affect the degree of clonotype sharing among donors. Across a few donors, around 5% of naive CD4, approximately 4% of naive CD8, 2% to 2.5% of memory CD4, and 0.4% of memory CD8 clonotypes were shared. Compared with non-shared clonotypes, the clonotypes found in all four sorted-subset donors had higher generation probabilities. The small number of donors limited the genetic and exposure-history diversity represented. Even with the large sequencing depth, rarefaction of the sorted-subset datasets indicated that sequencing was incomplete. Sampling was restricted to blood, and TCR repertoires in tissue are likely to differ from TCR repertoires in blood.

Counted from cysteine to phenylalanine, this CDR3 has 15 amino acids. Just the 45-base CDR3 DNA is kept, in frame starting at base 1. V and J lose 4 bases and 4 bases, and a span of 18 bases separates them. CD8 naive samples were CD45RO-negative cells positively selected for CCR7, giving a CD45RA+CCR7+ population that excluded TemRA cells. Healthy HIV-negative adults with no recently reported acute infections or vaccinations were included as donors. Only Caucasian adults living in Nashville, Tennessee, USA were represented among the donors. Blood was collected by leukapheresis, and PBMCs were isolated by Ficoll-Histopaque density gradient centrifugation and then cryopreserved in liquid nitrogen vapor phase. Analytical flow cytometry was used to check the purity and quantity of each magnetically sorted T cell population. Genomic DNA was isolated from every sorted fraction and measured by UV absorbance on a Nanodrop 2000c.

Using the deep immunoSEQ assay, multiplex PCR amplified TCR CDR3 regions from genomic DNA. Genomic DNA extracted from each cell subset was distributed evenly over all wells of several immunoSEQ 96-well plates, and each plate served as one replicate. For sorted subsets, roughly 200 ng of genomic DNA, equivalent to roughly 30,000 T cell genomes, went into each replicate PCR. Purified libraries were quantified with a Qubit 3.0 fluorometer, sized on a Bioanalyzer 2100, and re-quantified with the KAPA Library Quantification kit. Every immunoSEQ 96-well plate was sequenced on a dedicated single-read 150-cycle Illumina NextSeq 550 flow cell. As for the original processing: Because the immunoSEQ output held only junctional sequences and lacked quality scores, the filtering could not match the filtering applied to full-length reads. Sequences were annotated with PyIR, a Python wrapper for IgBLAST v1.9, and V/J genes and CDR3 were assigned using IMGT germline references. Reads were filtered out if the reads had weak V/J assignments (E-value above 1e-6), no CDR3, stop codons, out-of-frame junctions, or ambiguous translated residues. V3J clonotypes were defined as sequences sharing the same inferred V gene, J gene, and CDR3 amino acid sequence. The percentage overlap between two repertoires was calculated by dividing the number of shared unique clonotypes by the size of the smaller repertoire. RTK rarefaction, the Chao1 estimator, and Recon v2.1 estimates of unobserved clonotypes were used to assess repertoire richness. OLGA was used to compute generation probabilities for all TCRbeta clonotypes that the gDNA method yielded from a handful of donors. Drawn from immuneACCESS, this table holds only the in-frame rearrangements with V and J called that TCRdb kept. Clones are partly lost; checked studies trace under half to an unresolved V gene and leave the rest unexplained. The V and J calls and clone size are taken from that table; D and trimming were inferred from the DNA. Present in this sample are about 2 million clones, roughly 94% of which were seen just once. Of the sample, approximately 1.2% is held by the ten largest clones.

As regards this clone: Its antigen remains undetermined. No base quality information exists; no much larger clone differs at one position.

The chain is assembled from TRBV5-3 and TRBJ2-7; the D gene is tentatively TRBD1 or TRBD2, each matching 6 bases. TRBV5-3 is reported as an ORF; its role is uncertain. This TCR was recovered from a man in his late teens or twenties in good health. The sample consisted of naive CD8+ T cells sorted from blood. In light of the paper, this sample's cell subset or site label describes: CD45RA+CCR7+. The base sequence is TGTGCCAGAAGCCAACGGAGGGACACACCATACGAGCAGTACTTC. Its coded protein is CARSQRRDTPYEQYF.